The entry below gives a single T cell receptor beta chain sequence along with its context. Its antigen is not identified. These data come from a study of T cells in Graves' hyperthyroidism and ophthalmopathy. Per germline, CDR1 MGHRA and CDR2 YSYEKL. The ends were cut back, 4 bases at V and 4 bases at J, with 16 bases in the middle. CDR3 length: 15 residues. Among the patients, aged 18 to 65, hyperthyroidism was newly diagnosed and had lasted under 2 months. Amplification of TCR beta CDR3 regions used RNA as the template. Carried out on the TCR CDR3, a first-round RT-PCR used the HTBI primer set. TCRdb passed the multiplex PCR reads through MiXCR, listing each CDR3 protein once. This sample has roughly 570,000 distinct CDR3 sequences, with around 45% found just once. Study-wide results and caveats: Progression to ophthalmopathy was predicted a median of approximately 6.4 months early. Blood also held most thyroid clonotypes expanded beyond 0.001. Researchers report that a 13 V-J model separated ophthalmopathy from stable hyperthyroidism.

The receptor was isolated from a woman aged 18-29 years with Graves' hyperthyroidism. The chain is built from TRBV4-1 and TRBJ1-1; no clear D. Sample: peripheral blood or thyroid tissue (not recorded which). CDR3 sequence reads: CASSLIPTGSTEAFF. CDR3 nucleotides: TGCGCCAGCAGCCTAATACCAACGGGGAGCACTGAAGCTTTCTTT.